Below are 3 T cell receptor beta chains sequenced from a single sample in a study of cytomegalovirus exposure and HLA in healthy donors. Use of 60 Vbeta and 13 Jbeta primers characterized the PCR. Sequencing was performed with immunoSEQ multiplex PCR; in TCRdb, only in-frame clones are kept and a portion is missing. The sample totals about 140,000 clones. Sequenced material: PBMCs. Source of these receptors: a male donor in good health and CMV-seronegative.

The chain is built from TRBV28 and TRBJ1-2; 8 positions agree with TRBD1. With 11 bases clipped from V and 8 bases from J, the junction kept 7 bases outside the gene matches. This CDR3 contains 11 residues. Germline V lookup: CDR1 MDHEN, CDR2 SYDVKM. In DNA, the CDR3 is TGTGCCGTCGACAGGGGCGGAGGCTACACCTTC. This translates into CAVDRGGGYTF.

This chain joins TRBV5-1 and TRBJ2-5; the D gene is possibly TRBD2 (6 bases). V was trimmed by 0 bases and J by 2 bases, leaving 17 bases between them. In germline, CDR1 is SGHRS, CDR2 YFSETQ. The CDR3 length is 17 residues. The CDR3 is CASSLGVSADYQETQYF. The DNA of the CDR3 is TGCGCCAGCAGCTTGGGGGTTTCGGCGGACTATCAAGAGACCCAGTACTTC.

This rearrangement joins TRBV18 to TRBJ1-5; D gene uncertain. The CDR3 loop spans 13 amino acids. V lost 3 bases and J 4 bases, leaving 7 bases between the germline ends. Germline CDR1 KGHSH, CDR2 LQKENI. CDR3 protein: CASSPNLNQPQHF. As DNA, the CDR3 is TGTGCCAGCTCACCTAACCTAAATCAGCCCCAGCATTTT.